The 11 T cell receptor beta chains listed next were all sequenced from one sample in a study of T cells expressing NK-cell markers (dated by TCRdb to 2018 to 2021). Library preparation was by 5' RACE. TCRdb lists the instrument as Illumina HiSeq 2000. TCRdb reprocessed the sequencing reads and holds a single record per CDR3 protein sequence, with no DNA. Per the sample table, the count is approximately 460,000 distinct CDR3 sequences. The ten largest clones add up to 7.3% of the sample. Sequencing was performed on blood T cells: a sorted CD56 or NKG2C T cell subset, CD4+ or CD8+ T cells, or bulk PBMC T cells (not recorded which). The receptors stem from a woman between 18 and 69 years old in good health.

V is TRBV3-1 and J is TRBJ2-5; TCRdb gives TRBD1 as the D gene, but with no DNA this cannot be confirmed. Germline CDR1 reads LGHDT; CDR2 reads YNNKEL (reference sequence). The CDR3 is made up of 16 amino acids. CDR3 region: CASSYKGGQDLETQYF.

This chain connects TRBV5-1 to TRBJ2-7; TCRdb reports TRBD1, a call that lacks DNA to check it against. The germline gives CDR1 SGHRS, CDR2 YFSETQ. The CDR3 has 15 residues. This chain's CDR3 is CASSLGGQGTYEQYF.

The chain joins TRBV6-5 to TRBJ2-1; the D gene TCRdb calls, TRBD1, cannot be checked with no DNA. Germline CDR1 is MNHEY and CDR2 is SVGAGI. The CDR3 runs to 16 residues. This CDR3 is CASSYSTFAGTNEQFF.

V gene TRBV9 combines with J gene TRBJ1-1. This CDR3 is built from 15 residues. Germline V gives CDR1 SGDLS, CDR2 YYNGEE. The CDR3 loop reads CASSVRDLGATEAFF.

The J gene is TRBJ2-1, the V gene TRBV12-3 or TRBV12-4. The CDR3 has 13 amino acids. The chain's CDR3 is CASSLGEINEQFF.

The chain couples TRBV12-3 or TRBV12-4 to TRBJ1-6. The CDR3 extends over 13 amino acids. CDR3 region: CASSFGGVSPLHF.

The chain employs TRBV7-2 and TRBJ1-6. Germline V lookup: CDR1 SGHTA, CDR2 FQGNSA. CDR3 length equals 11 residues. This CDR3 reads CASSLDSPLHF.

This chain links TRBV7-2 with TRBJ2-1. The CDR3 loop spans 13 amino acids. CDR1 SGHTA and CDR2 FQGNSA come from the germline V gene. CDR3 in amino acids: CASSWAQVNEQFF.

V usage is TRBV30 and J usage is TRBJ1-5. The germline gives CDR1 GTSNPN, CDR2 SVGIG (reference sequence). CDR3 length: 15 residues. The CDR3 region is CAWSVRGSSNQPQHF.

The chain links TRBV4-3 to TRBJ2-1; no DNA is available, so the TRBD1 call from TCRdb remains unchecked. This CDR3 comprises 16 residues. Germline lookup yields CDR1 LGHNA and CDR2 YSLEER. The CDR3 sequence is CASSQETQGSYNEQFF.

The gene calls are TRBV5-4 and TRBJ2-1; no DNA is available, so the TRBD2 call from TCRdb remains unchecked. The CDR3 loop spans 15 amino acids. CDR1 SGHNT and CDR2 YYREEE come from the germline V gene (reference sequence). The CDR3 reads CASSVRLAGKDEQFF. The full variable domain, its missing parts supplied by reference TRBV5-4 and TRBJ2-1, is ETGVTQSPTHLIKTRGQQVTLRCSSQSGHNTVSWYQQALGQGPQFIFQYYREEENGRGNFPPRFSGLQFPNYSSELNVNALELDDSALYLCASSVRLAGKDEQFFGPGTRLTVL.